The 28 T cell receptor beta chains below were found in one sample sequenced in a study of cytomegalovirus exposure and HLA in healthy donors. The PCR made use of 60 Vbeta and 13 Jbeta primers. Here immunoSEQ multiplex PCR was the method, and the copy in TCRdb shows in-frame clones only, minus some. In the table there are about 200,000 clones, 80% to 90% of which are singletons. The sample comprised PBMCs. These receptors originate from a man between 25 and 39 years old in good health and CMV-seronegative.

The V gene is TRBV9, the J gene TRBJ2-2; D ambiguous. In germline, CDR1 is SGDLS, CDR2 YYNGEE. The V gene lost 0 bases and the J gene lost 2 bases, with 5 bases spanning the gap. The CDR3 is made up of 14 amino acids. The CDR3 sequence is CASSVDTNTGELFF. CDR3 DNA sequence: TGTGCCAGCAGCGTAGACACCAACACCGGGGAGCTGTTTTTT.

The J gene is TRBJ2-1, the V gene TRBV5-4, with 13 bases matching TRBD2. Germline lookup yields CDR1 SGHNT and CDR2 YYREEE (reference sequence). There are 16 residues in the CDR3. V trimming: 4 bases; J trimming: 10 bases; junction bases outside the gene matches: 11. The CDR3 here is CASSPGTSGVQGEQFF. CDR3 DNA sequence: TGTGCCAGCAGCCCCGGGACTAGCGGGGTGCAAGGGGAGCAGTTCTTC. Filled out from reference TRBV5-4 and TRBJ2-1, the complete variable domain reads ETGVTQSPTHLIKTRGQQVTLRCSSQSGHNTVSWYQQALGQGPQFIFQYYREEENGRGNFPPRFSGLQFPNYSSELNVNALELDDSALYLCASSPGTSGVQGEQFFGPGTRLTVL.

This clone was recorded only once. The V and J genes are TRBV4-2 and TRBJ2-7; 7 bases match TRBD1. CDR1 is LGHNA, CDR2 YNFKEQ, per germline. V was pared by 4 bases and J by 0 bases, with 12 bases of the junction left unmatched. The CDR3 loop spans 17 amino acids. As DNA, the CDR3 is TGTGCCAGCAGCCCAGGAGGTCCCGGGACAGTCTCCTACGAGCAGTACTTC. Protein sequence: CASSPGGPGTVSYEQYF.

The genes are TRBV19 and TRBJ2-2, with a weak D call TRBD2 (7 bases). The CDR3 is 19 amino acids. Germline V gene lookup returns CDR1 LNHDA and CDR2 SQIVND (reference sequence). V was trimmed by 5 bases and J by 2 bases, leaving 24 bases between them. DNA of the CDR3: TGTGCCAGTAGTTCCCTTCGGGGGGCGCAGAAGGGAAACACCGGGGAGCTGTTTTTT. Encoded protein: CASSSLRGAQKGNTGELFF.

This clone was counted a few times. V is TRBV7-3 and J is TRBJ2-2, with D perhaps TRBD2 (6 bases). V was clipped by 4 bases and J by 9 bases, with 21 bases between them. The length of the CDR3 is 16 residues. From germline, CDR1 is SGHTA and CDR2 FQGTGA. The CDR3 coding sequence is TGTGCCAGCAGCTACCAGACTAGTGGACCATCGCGGGAGCTGTTTTTT. Encoded protein: CASSYQTSGPSRELFF.

The rearrangement links TRBV9 to TRBJ1-2; TRBD1 agrees at 8 bases. J was trimmed by 6 bases and V by 4 bases; bases with no gene match: 5. The CDR3 is 13 amino acids. The germline V gene has CDR1 SGDLS and CDR2 YYNGEE. DNA of the CDR3: TGTGCCAGCAGCCCACCGACAGGGGATGGCTACACCTTC. Its translation: CASSPPTGDGYTF. Based on the CDR3 plus reference TRBV9 and TRBJ1-2, the full variable domain is DSGVTQTPKHLITATGQRVTLRCSPRSGDLSVYWYQQSLDQGLQFLIQYYNGEERAKGNILERFSAQQFPDLHSELNLSSLELGDSALYFCASSPPTGDGYTFGSGTRLTVV.

The chain uses TRBV27 and TRBJ2-3; 13 bases are shared with TRBD2. The CDR3 sequence is 18 residues long. Trimming at V came to 4 bases and at J to 3 bases, leaving 10 bases not matched to a gene. Per the germline V gene, CDR1 is MNHEY and CDR2 is SMNVEV (reference sequence). CDR3 loop: CASSSRKRLAGGTDTQYF. CDR3 nucleotide sequence: TGTGCCAGCAGTTCCAGAAAGAGACTAGCGGGGGGAACAGATACGCAGTATTTT.

The CDR3 nucleotides are TGTGCCAGCAGTCCCCAGGGGAGCACTGAAGCTTTCTTT. Encoded protein: CASSPQGSTEAFF. The genes are TRBV6-5 and TRBJ1-1; maybe TRBD1 (6 bases). Trimming removed 5 bases at V and 4 bases at J, with 11 bases between. The CDR3 length is 13 residues. Per germline, CDR1 MNHEY and CDR2 SVGAGI.

This clone was picked up one time. This rearrangement joins TRBV5-6 to TRBJ1-6, with 7 nucleotides matching TRBD1. The V segment lost 4 bases and the J segment 8 bases; nucleotides outside the gene matches: 6. The CDR3 covers 14 residues. Germline V gene data show CDR1 as SGHDT and CDR2 as YYEEEE. CDR3 sequence: CASSPGQSYSPLHF. CDR3 bases: TGTGCCAGCAGCCCGGGACAGAGTTATTCACCCCTCCACTTT.

V is TRBV10-3 and J is TRBJ1-2; D might be TRBD1 (5 bases). Per germline, CDR1 ENHRY and CDR2 SYGVKD. V gave up 10 bases and J gave up 6 bases, with 15 bases separating them. This CDR3 has 12 residues. CDR3 amino acids: CASLGGIHGYTF. In DNA, the CDR3 is TGTGCCAGCCTCGGGGGGATCCATGGCTACACCTTC.

The J gene is TRBJ1-1, the V gene TRBV6-1; D call uncertain. The CDR3 is made up of 13 amino acids. Germline V gene lookup returns CDR1 MNHNS and CDR2 SASEGT. The germline V and J ends were trimmed by 6 bases and 5 bases, with 13 bases remaining between them. The CDR3 coding sequence is TGTGCCAGCAGGAGGGAAGGGTGGACTGAAGCTTTCTTT. Amino acid sequence: CASRREGWTEAFF.

This clone was seen only a few times. The rearrangement links TRBV6-6 to TRBJ2-6; D unresolved. This CDR3 region has 11 residues. Germline lookup yields CDR1 MNHNY and CDR2 SVGAGI (reference sequence). The V gene lost 7 bases and the J gene lost 8 bases, with 6 bases spanning the gap. The CDR3 is CASTRTNVLTF. CDR3 nucleotides: TGTGCCAGCACCCGTACCAACGTCCTGACTTTC.

This clone was found once. The chain combines TRBV7-2 with TRBJ2-3; weak D call: TRBD2 (6 bases). The CDR3 covers 17 residues. In germline, CDR1 is SGHTA, CDR2 FQGNSA. The V end was cut by 1 base, the J end by 0 bases, with 14 bases between. CDR3 sequence (DNA): TGTGCCAGCAGCTTAGAAGTGGGGCGGGAAAGCACAGATACGCAGTATTTT. Amino acids: CASSLEVGRESTDTQYF.

The CDR3 loop reads CASSPETGTIGVLTF. The CDR3 coding sequence is TGTGCCAGCTCACCCGAAACCGGGACAATCGGCGTCCTGACTTTC. The chain combines TRBV18 with TRBJ2-6; D might be TRBD1 (6 bases). Germline lookup yields CDR1 KGHSH and CDR2 LQKENI. V lost 3 bases to trimming and J lost 12 bases, with 18 bases between them. This CDR3 is 15 amino acids long.

This sequence joins TRBV5-1 and TRBJ2-3, with 8 bases identical to TRBD1. CDR1 and CDR2 from the germline V gene are SGHRS and YFSETQ. The CDR3 length is 16 residues. V was pared by 0 bases and J by 1 base, with 4 bases of the junction left unmatched. The CDR3 region has the DNA TGCGCCAGCAGCTTGGCAGGGGGCGCGGGCACAGATACGCAGTATTTT. This gives the protein CASSLAGGAGTDTQYF.

The CDR3 region has the DNA TGTGCCAGCAGTCTGCTCGGGGGGACAACTTACGAGCAGTACTTC. It yields the protein CASSLLGGTTYEQYF. This chain links TRBV6-1 with TRBJ2-7, with D perhaps TRBD2 (7 bases). Germline V gene data show CDR1 as MNHNS and CDR2 as SASEGT. V dropped 5 bases and J dropped 4 bases, with 18 bases sitting between them. The CDR3 is 15 residues long.

The V call is TRBV9, the J call TRBJ2-3; TRBD2 aligns across 14 bases. Trimming at V came to 4 bases and at J to 2 bases, leaving 6 bases not matched to a gene. Germline V gives CDR1 SGDLS, CDR2 YYNGEE. The CDR3 has 17 residues. The CDR3 DNA is TGTGCCAGCAGCCCGCGACTAGCGGGGGGGAACACAGATACGCAGTATTTT. Translating it yields CASSPRLAGGNTDTQYF.

The sample holds one count of this clone. V and J are TRBV5-4 and TRBJ2-7, with D perhaps matching TRBD2 (5 bases). CDR3 length: 12 residues. The germline gives CDR1 SGHNT, CDR2 YYREEE (reference sequence). Trimming stripped 0 bases from V and 11 bases from J, with 12 bases between. The chain's CDR3 is CASSLEARGEYF. The CDR3 nucleotides are TGTGCCAGCAGCTTGGAAGCCCGGGGAGAGTACTTC.

The V call is TRBV10-1, the J call TRBJ2-1; a weak D match, TRBD1 (6 bases). Trimming took 8 bases from V and 12 from J, leaving 23 bases between them. This CDR3 comprises 14 residues. Germline V gene lookup returns CDR1 WNHNN and CDR2 SYGVQD (reference sequence). The CDR3 sequence: CASARAGTMQAQFF. The DNA for the CDR3 is TGCGCCAGCGCCCGAGCCGGGACAATGCAGGCGCAGTTCTTC.

This sequence joins TRBV2 and TRBJ1-2, with TRBD1 matching over 8 bases. The ends lost 1 base at V and 8 bases at J; junction bases unmatched: 6. Germline values: CDR1 SNHLY, CDR2 FYNNEI. The length of the CDR3 is 14 residues. The CDR3 region is CASSEVQGAGGYTF. The CDR3 bases are TGTGCCAGCAGTGAAGTCCAGGGGGCAGGAGGCTACACCTTC.

The chain uses TRBV2 and TRBJ2-3, with 12 bases lining up with TRBD2. This CDR3 comprises 16 residues. V was pared by 6 bases and J by 0 bases, with 4 bases of the junction left unmatched. Germline-derived CDR1 and CDR2 are SNHLY and FYNNEI. CDR3 sequence (DNA): TGTGCCAGCAGACCCGGGACTAGCGGGAGCACAGATACGCAGTATTTT. This codes for CASRPGTSGSTDTQYF.

The V call is TRBV7-8, the J call TRBJ2-7; 7 nucleotides match TRBD1. The CDR3 contains 14 residues. V lost 2 bases, J lost 6 bases, and 7 bases stayed unmatched. The germline V gene encodes CDR1 SGHVS and CDR2 FQNEAQ. The CDR3 loop reads CASSLRAGGREQYF. The CDR3 nucleotides read TGTGCCAGCAGCTTAAGGGCAGGGGGACGCGAGCAGTACTTC.

This chain joins TRBV28 and TRBJ2-4, with 7 nucleotides matching TRBD1. J was trimmed by 0 bases and V by 3 bases; bases with no gene match: 5. This CDR3 has 16 residues. CDR1 is MDHEN and CDR2 is SYDVKM in the germline V gene. Here the CDR3 reads CASSLPGQLAKNIQYF. CDR3 nucleotide sequence: TGTGCCAGCAGTTTGCCGGGACAGCTAGCCAAAAACATTCAGTACTTC. The whole variable domain, remainder taken from reference TRBV28 and TRBJ2-4, is DVKVTQSSRYLVKRTGEKVFLECVQDMDHENMFWYRQDPGLGLRLIYFSYDVKMKEKGDIPEGYSVSREKKERFSLILESASTNQTSMYLCASSLPGQLAKNIQYFGAGTRLSVL.

This chain joins TRBV6-5 and TRBJ2-7; possibly TRBD1 for D (5 bases). CDR3 size: 14 residues. V lost 4 bases and J 0 bases, leaving 10 bases between the germline ends. CDR1 and CDR2 from the germline V gene are MNHEY and SVGAGI. CDR3 sequence: CASSWTSSSYEQYF. In DNA, the CDR3 is TGTGCCAGCAGTTGGACATCGAGCTCCTACGAGCAGTACTTC.

The rearrangement links TRBV4-3 to TRBJ2-1; TRBD1 is a possible D gene (6 bases). This CDR3 is 14 amino acids long. Trimming stripped 5 bases from V and 10 bases from J, with 18 bases between. CDR1 and CDR2 from the germline V gene are LGHNA and YSLEER. For the CDR3, the DNA is TGCGCCAGCAGCATTAGGCTGGGGGCTAGGGAGCAGTTCTTC. Its protein product is CASSIRLGAREQFF.

This chain joins TRBV27 and TRBJ2-1, with D possibly being TRBD1 (6 bases). This CDR3 comprises 15 residues. V lost 7 bases and J lost 7, with 20 bases in between. CDR1 is MNHEY, CDR2 SMNVEV, per germline (reference sequence). The CDR3 DNA sequence: TGTGCCAGCACCATACAGGGATTTGGAAGGAATGAGCAGTTCTTC. Translating it yields CASTIQGFGRNEQFF.

On this clone: No conserved phenylalanine or tryptophan ends this CDR3, so it is likely a read error. The chain is built from TRBV15 and TRBJ2-2, with D uncertain. The length of the CDR3 is 15 residues. Trimming stripped 1 base from V and 0 bases from J, with 6 bases between. Germline CDR1 reads LNHNV; CDR2 reads YYDKDF (reference sequence). The CDR3 reads CATSRASPNTGELFS. As DNA, the CDR3 is TGTGCCACCAGCAGAGCGAGTCCGAACACCGGGGAGCTGTTTTCT.

The chain links TRBV29-1 to TRBJ1-1, with D possibly TRBD1 on 6 matching bases. This CDR3 has 17 amino acids. Between the trimmed V and J ends, which lost 0 bases and 5 bases, there was a span of 22 bases. Germline-derived CDR1 and CDR2 are SQVTM and ANQGSEA. The CDR3, as DNA: TGCAGCGTTGAAGAGAAGGGGGTAGGTAGACAGACGACTGAAGCTTTCTTT. It is translated as CSVEEKGVGRQTTEAFF.